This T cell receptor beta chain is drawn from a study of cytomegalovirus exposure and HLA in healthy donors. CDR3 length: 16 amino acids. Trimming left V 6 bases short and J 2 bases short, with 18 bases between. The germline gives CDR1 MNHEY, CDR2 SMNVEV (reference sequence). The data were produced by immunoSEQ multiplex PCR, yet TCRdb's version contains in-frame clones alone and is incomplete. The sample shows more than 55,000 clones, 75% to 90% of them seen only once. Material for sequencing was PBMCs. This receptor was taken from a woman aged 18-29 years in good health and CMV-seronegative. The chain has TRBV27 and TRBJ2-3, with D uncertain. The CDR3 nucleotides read TGTGCCAGCAGCCAGAACCATGGAACTACCACAGATACGCAGTATTTT. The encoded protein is CASSQNHGTTTDTQYF.